This entry describes one TCR beta chain. This sample was taken from a study of blood T cell repertoires in COVID-19. Using immunoSEQ multiplex PCR, the repertoire was profiled, and TCRdb retains in-frame clones only, with some absent. The sample has hundreds of thousands of clones, more than 70% seen once. Trimming pared 4 bases from V and 7 bases from J, leaving 7 bases between. Germline V gene sequence: CDR1 SEHNR, CDR2 FQNEAQ (reference sequence). The CDR3 covers 11 residues. The chain joins TRBV7-9 to TRBJ1-2; D may be TRBD1 (5 bases). This clonotype was obtained from a woman in her 70s with COVID-19, enrolled during active disease. The sample was peripheral blood. The CDR3 nucleotides read TGTGCCAGCAGCTGGGACTTTGGCTACACCTTC. Translated: CASSWDFGYTF.